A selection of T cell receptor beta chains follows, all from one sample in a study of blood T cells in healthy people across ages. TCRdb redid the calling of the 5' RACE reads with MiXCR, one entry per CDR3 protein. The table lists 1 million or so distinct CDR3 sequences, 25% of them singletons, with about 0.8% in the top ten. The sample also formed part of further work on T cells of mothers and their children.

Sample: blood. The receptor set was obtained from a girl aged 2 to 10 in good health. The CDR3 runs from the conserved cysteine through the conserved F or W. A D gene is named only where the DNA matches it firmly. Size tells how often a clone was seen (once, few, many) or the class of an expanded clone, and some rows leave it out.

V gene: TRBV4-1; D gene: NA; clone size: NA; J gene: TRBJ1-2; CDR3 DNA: TGCGCCAGCAGCGCCCACACAGGGATCTATGGCTACACCTTC; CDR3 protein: CASSAHTGIYGYTF
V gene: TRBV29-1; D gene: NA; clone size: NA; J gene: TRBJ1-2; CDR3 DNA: TGCAGCGTGGGGGAGGACCTATATGGCTACACCTTC; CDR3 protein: CSVGEDLYGYTF
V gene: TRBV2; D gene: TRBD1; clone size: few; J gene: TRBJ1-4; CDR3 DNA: TGTGCCAGCCATAGGGACAGGGCGGGCCCGGCTAATGAAAAACTGTTTTTT; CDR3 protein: CASHRDRAGPANEKLFF
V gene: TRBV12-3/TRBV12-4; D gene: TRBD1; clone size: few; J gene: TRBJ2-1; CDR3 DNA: TGTGCCAGCAGTACCAATCTCGAGGACAGGGGGCGGAATGAGCAGTTCTTC; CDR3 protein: CASSTNLEDRGRNEQFF
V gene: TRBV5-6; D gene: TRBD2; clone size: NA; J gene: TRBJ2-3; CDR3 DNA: TGTGCCAGCAGCTTGGGAGCGGGGATGCTCACAGATACGCAGTATTTT; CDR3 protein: CASSLGAGMLTDTQYF
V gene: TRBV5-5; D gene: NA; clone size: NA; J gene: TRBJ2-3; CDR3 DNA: TGTGCCAGCAGCTTGGAGTCGGACGGGCGTACGGATACGCAGTATTTT; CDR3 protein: CASSLESDGRTDTQYF
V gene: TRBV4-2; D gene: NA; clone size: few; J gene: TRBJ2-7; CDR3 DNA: TGTGCCAGCAGCCAAGGAGTGGGTTCTCGTGAGCAGTACTTC; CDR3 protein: CASSQGVGSREQYF
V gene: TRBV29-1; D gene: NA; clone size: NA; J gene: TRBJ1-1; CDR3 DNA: TGCAGCGTTGAATCTTGGGTTCACATGAACACTGAAGCTTTCTTT; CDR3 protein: CSVESWVHMNTEAFF
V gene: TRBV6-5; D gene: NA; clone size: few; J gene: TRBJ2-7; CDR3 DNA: TGTGCCAGCAGTTACCTAGAGAGGGCCAGCGAGCAGTACTTC; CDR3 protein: CASSYLERASEQYF
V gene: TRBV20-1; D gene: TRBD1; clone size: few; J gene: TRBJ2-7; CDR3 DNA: TGCAGTGTCCTCAAGGGACAGGGGGGCGACGAGCAGTACTTC; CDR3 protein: CSVLKGQGGDEQYF
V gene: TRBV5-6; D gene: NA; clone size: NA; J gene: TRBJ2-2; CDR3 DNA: TGTGCCAGCAGCTTGGATGGACGATTGAACGGGGAGCTGTTTTTT; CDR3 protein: CASSLDGRLNGELFF
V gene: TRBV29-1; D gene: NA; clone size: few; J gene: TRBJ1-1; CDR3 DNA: TGCAGCGTTGAGGACAGTATGAACACTGAAGCTTTCTTT; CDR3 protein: CSVEDSMNTEAFF
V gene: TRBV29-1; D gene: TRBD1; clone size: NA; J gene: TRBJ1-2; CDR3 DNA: TGCAGCGTTTTGGCCGGGACAGATAACTATGGCTACCCCTTC; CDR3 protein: CSVLAGTDNYGYPF
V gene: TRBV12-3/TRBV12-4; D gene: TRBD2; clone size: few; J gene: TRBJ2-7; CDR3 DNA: TGTGCCAGCACAAGGCAAATAGCGGGCCTAACCTACGAGCAGTACTTC; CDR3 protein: CASTRQIAGLTYEQYF
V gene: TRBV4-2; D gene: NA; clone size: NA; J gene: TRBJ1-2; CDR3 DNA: TGTGCCAGCAGCCAAGAAACGGACTTAAACTATGGCTACACCTTC; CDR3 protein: CASSQETDLNYGYTF
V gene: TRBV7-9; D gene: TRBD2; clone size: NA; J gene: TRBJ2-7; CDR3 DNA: TGTGCCAGCAGCCCTTCTAGCGGGCGGGCCTACGAGCAGTACTTC; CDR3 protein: CASSPSSGRAYEQYF
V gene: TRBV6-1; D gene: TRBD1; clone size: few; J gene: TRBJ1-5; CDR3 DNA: TGTGCCAGCAGTGAATTCCCTGGGGGGACAGGGAGGAATATACGTCAGCCCCAGCATTTT; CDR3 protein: CASSEFPGGTGRNIRQPQHF
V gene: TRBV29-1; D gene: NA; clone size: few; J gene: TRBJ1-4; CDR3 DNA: TGCAGCGTACTTCCAGGGTCGAATGAAAAACTGTTTTTT; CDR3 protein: CSVLPGSNEKLFF
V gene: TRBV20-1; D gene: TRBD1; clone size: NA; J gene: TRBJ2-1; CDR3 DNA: TGCAGTGCTCCTAGACAGGGCTTAAGGGACAATGAGCAGTTCTTC; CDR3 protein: CSAPRQGLRDNEQFF
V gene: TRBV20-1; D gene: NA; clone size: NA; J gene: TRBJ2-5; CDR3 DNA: TGCAGTGCTTTCGTCCGATCAGAGACCCAGTACTTC; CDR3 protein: CSAFVRSETQYF
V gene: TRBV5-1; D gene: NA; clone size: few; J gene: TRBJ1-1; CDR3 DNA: TGCGCCAGCACGGGGGGCTTGACTGAAGCTTTCTTT; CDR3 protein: CASTGGLTEAFF
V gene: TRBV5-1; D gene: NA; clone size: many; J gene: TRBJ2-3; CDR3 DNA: TGCGCCAGCAGGCCAAAAGGCCCAGGGGTCACAGATACGCAGTATTTT; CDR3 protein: CASRPKGPGVTDTQYF
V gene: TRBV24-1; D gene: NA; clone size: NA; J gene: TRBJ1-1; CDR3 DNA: TGTGCCACCAGTGCAAAAGGGAACACTGGAGCTTTCTTT; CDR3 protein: CATSAKGNTGAFF
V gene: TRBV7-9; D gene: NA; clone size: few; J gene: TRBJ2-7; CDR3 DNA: TGTGCCAGCAGCTTAGTCCCGGGAGCAGACGAGCAGTACTTC; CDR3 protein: CASSLVPGADEQYF
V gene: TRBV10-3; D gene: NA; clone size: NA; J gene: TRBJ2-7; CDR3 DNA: TGTGCCATCAGTGGGCCGGGCACCTACGAGCAGTACTTC; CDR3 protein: CAISGPGTYEQYF
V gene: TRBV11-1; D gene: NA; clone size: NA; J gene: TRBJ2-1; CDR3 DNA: TGTGCCAGCAGCCTCACCGGGACCCTCCACCAGTTCTTC; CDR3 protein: CASSLTGTLHQFF
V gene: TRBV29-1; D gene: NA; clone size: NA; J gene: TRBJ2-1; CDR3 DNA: TGCAGCGCTATCGGGGACCCAAACGTATCCTACAATGAGCAGTTCTTC; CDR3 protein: CSAIGDPNVSYNEQFF
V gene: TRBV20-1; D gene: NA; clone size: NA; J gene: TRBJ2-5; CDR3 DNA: TGCAGTGCTAGTATTACCAGACAAGAGACCCAGTACTTC; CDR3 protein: CSASITRQETQYF
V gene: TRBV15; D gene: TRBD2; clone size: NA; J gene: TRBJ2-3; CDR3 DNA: TGTGCCACCAGGAGTAGCGGGGGGGCCCTGTTAGTTGGGGATACGCAGTATTTT; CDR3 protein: CATRSSGGALLVGDTQYF
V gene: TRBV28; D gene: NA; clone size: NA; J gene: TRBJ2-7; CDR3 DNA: TGTGCCAGCTCCTGGGACCACTCCTACAAGCAGTACTTC; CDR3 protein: CASSWDHSYKQYF
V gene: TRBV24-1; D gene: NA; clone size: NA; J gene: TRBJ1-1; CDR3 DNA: TGTGCCACCAGTGACCACCAGTGGGGGCTGGGTGCTTTCTTT; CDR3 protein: CATSDHQWGLGAFF
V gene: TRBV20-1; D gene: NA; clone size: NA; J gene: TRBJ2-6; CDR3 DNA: TGCAGTGCCCCCCTGTCATTCCGCTCTGGGGCCAACGTCCTGACTTTC; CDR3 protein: CSAPLSFRSGANVLTF
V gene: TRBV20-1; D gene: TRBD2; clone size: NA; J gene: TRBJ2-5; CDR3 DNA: TGCAGTGCTAGAGACATAACTAGCGGGAGGGTGGAGACCCAGTACTTC; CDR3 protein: CSARDITSGRVETQYF
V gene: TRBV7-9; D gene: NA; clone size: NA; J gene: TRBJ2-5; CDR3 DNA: TGTGCCAGCAGCTTAGAACAGGACCAAGAGACCCAGTACTTC; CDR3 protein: CASSLEQDQETQYF
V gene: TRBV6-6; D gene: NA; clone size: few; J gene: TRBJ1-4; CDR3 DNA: TGTGCCAGCAGTTATGAGAACGATGAAAAACTGTTTTTT; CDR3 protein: CASSYENDEKLFF
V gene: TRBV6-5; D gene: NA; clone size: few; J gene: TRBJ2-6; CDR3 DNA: TGTGCCAGCAGTTACTCGAATCTGGGCAGTGACCGCTCTGGGGCCAACGTCCTGACTTTC; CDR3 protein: CASSYSNLGSDRSGANVLTF
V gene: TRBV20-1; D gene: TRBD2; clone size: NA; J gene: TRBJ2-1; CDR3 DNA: TGCAGTGCGTTACTAGCGGCTAACAATGAGCAGTTCTTC; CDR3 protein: CSALLAANNEQFF
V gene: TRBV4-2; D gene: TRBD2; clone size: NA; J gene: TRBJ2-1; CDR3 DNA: TGTGCCAGCAGCTCCGGACTAGGCATCAATGAGCAGTTCTTC; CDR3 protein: CASSSGLGINEQFF
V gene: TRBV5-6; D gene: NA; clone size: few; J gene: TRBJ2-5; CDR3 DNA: TGTGCCAGCAGCTTGTTGGGGGAAGTGGAGACCCAGTACTTC; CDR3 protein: CASSLLGEVETQYF